The 22 T cell receptor beta chains listed next were all sequenced from one sample in a study of shared clonotypes between healthy human individuals. Assay used: immunoSEQ multiplex PCR; TCRdb lists only in-frame clones, some missing. The table includes about 990,000 clones, more than 75% detected once. The source material was memory CD4+ T cells from PBMCs. Described subset: CD45RA-negative fraction. The receptors originated from a man in his late teens or twenties in good health. Some clones in this sample may be carry-over from other donors' samples.

This chain uses TRBV15 with TRBJ2-5; D may be TRBD1 (5 bases). Germline-derived CDR1 and CDR2 are LNHNV and YYDKDF (reference sequence). CDR3 length: 16 residues. V shed 2 bases and J shed 9 bases, with 22 bases lying between them. CDR3 bases: TGTGCCACCAGCAGATCCGCAGGGAAGGGCCCCTCGGCCCAGTACTTC. Translating it yields CATSRSAGKGPSAQYF.

The rearrangement joins TRBV5-6 to TRBJ2-3; TRBD2 agrees at 14 bases. The CDR3 is made up of 16 amino acids. Germline CDR1 and CDR2: SGHDT and YYEEEE. After removal of 4 bases from V and 2 bases from J, the junction contained 3 bases not matched to a gene. The CDR3 coding sequence is TGTGCCAGCAGCCCGGGACTAGCGGGAGACACAGATACGCAGTATTTT. This codes for CASSPGLAGDTDTQYF.

On this clone: Other DNA sequences in the sample encode the same CDR3. The V call is TRBV7-8, the J call TRBJ2-3; D might be TRBD1 (8 bases). This CDR3 is 14 amino acids long. Trimming took off 5 bases at V and 6 bases at J, with 15 bases between the two ends. CDR1 is SGHVS and CDR2 is FQNEAQ in the germline V gene. The CDR3, as DNA: TGTGCCAGCAGCCCAGGACAGGGAGGGGATACGCAGTATTTT. Protein product: CASSPGQGGDTQYF.

The chain has TRBV7-8 and TRBJ2-7, with 9 bases identical to TRBD1. Germline V gene data show CDR1 as SGHVS and CDR2 as FQNEAQ. The CDR3 covers 15 residues. With 5 bases clipped from V and 4 bases from J, the junction kept 9 bases outside the gene matches. CDR3 coding DNA: TGTGCCAGCAGCGTCACCGGGACAGGGTCGTACGAGCAGTACTTC. Its translation: CASSVTGTGSYEQYF.

The rearrangement uses TRBV5-1 and TRBJ2-7; 10 nucleotides agree with TRBD1. The CDR3 runs to 14 residues. V lost 6 bases and J lost 9; bases outside the gene matches: 12. CDR1 is SGHRS and CDR2 is YFSETQ in the germline V gene. CDR3 protein: CASKLDRDRGRQYF. The CDR3 bases are TGCGCCAGCAAACTGGACCGGGACAGGGGAAGGCAGTACTTC.

In regard to this clone: Different DNA sequences within this sample yield the same CDR3. V gene TRBV5-1 combines with J gene TRBJ2-3; D gene unclear. The CDR3 has 13 amino acids. V was trimmed by 6 bases and J by 1 base, leaving 9 bases between them. CDR1 is SGHRS, CDR2 YFSETQ, per germline. Written as DNA, the CDR3 is TGCGCCAGCACCCGCCCGGGCACAGATACGCAGTATTTT. This sequence encodes CASTRPGTDTQYF. The complete variable domain, with remaining parts taken from reference TRBV5-1 and TRBJ2-3, reads KAGVTQTPRYLIKTRGQQVTLSCSPISGHRSVSWYQQTPGQGLQFLFEYFSETQRNKGNFPGRFSGRQFSNSRSEMNVSTLELGDSALYLCASTRPGTDTQYFGPGTRLTVL.

The V call is TRBV2, the J call TRBJ2-7; tentatively, D is TRBD2 (6 bases). The CDR3 sequence is 12 residues long. V dropped 7 bases and J dropped 4 bases, with 11 bases sitting between them. Germline V gene sequence: CDR1 SNHLY, CDR2 FYNNEI. The CDR3 sequence is CASTYGSYEQYF. The CDR3 DNA sequence: TGTGCCAGCACCTACGGGAGTTACGAGCAGTACTTC. The full variable domain, with the rest looked up from reference TRBV2 and TRBJ2-7, is EPEVTQTPSHQVTQMGQEVILRCVPISNHLYFYWYRQILGQKVEFLVSFYNNEISEKSEIFDDQFSVERPDGSNFTLKIRSTKLEDSAMYFCASTYGSYEQYFGPGTRLTVT.

The chain has TRBV7-6 and TRBJ2-3; 10 nucleotides agree with TRBD2. Germline CDR1 and CDR2: SGHVS and FNYEAQ. There are 16 residues in the CDR3. Unmatched junction bases numbered 6, after V lost 6 bases and J lost 0 bases. The CDR3 sequence: CASRLLAGTSTDTQYF. In nucleotides, the CDR3 is TGTGCCAGCAGGTTACTAGCGGGAACTAGCACAGATACGCAGTATTTT.

The chain uses TRBV13 and TRBJ2-1; D perhaps matches TRBD2 (7 bases). Germline CDR1 PRHDT, CDR2 FYEKMQ (reference sequence). V was clipped by 2 bases and J by 7 bases, with 24 bases between them. This CDR3 contains 18 residues. Written as DNA, the CDR3 is TGTGCCAGCAGCTTAAGAGCGGGATATACCTTACAGGGAAATGAGCAGTTCTTC. Translated: CASSLRAGYTLQGNEQFF.

The chain uses TRBV27 and TRBJ1-5; D remains ambiguous. The germline V gene encodes CDR1 MNHEY and CDR2 SMNVEV (reference sequence). This CDR3 is 15 amino acids long. Trimming stripped 5 bases from V and 3 bases from J, with 14 bases between. The CDR3 here is CASSDRVGFNQPQHF. CDR3 coding DNA: TGTGCCAGCAGTGATAGAGTAGGATTCAATCAGCCCCAGCATTTT.

The sample holds one count of this clone. The chain has TRBV9 and TRBJ1-2; D perhaps matches TRBD1 (5 bases). This CDR3 contains 13 residues. Germline CDR1 and CDR2: SGDLS and YYNGEE. Trimming shortened V by 6 bases and J by 1 base, and 10 bases separated the two germline ends. CDR3 in DNA: TGTGCCAGCAACCGGGACGGTAACTATGGCTACACCTTC. This gives the protein CASNRDGNYGYTF.

Remarks on this clone: A far larger clone is just one base off, so this is likely a read error. The chain links TRBV28 to TRBJ1-2, with 7 nucleotides matching TRBD1. The CDR3 has 15 amino acids. In germline, CDR1 is MDHEN, CDR2 SYDVKM. CDR3 in DNA: TGTGCCAGCAGCCCCTCAAGGGGGCAGGGTAGAGGCTACGCCTTC. Translating gives CASSPSRGQGRGYAF.

Comments on this clone: A much bigger clone sits one base away, suggesting this may be a read error. The rearrangement uses TRBV6-5 and TRBJ2-1; 15 nucleotides agree with TRBD2. This CDR3 comprises 14 residues. The trim removed 6 bases at V and 9 bases at J, leaving 3 bases unmatched. Germline V CDR1 and CDR2: MNHEY, SVGAGI. CDR3 amino acids: CASSAGLAGGEQFF. The CDR3 DNA follows: TGTGCCAGCAGCGCGGGACTAGCGGGAGGTGAGCAGTTCTTC.

The genes are TRBV18 and TRBJ2-1, with a weak D call TRBD1 (6 bases). CDR1 and CDR2 from the germline V gene are KGHSH and LQKENI. The CDR3 extends over 15 amino acids. V lost 6 bases and J lost 3, with 15 bases in between. CDR3 residues: CASSPTGENYNEQFF. For the CDR3, the DNA is TGTGCCAGCTCCCCGACAGGAGAGAACTACAATGAGCAGTTCTTC.

The V call is TRBV10-3, the J call TRBJ1-5, with D maybe TRBD1 (6 bases). CDR3 length: 16 residues. Germline lookup yields CDR1 ENHRY and CDR2 SYGVKD. The V end was cut by 10 bases, the J end by 4 bases, with 23 bases between. The CDR3 nucleotides are TGTGCCACAGCAGGGGCAGGGGTAGGCCTAAATCAGCCCCAGCATTTT. This translates into CATAGAGVGLNQPQHF.

The V and J genes are TRBV9 and TRBJ2-3; D call uncertain. The CDR3 is made up of 14 amino acids. Between the trimmed V and J ends, which lost 4 bases and 1 base, there was a span of 10 bases. In germline, CDR1 is SGDLS, CDR2 YYNGEE. The CDR3 sequence is CASSRLTGTDTQYF. The CDR3 DNA follows: TGTGCCAGCAGCCGACTCACCGGCACAGATACGCAGTATTTT.

The rearrangement links TRBV12-5 to TRBJ1-1; 7 positions agree with TRBD1. Germline-derived CDR1 and CDR2 are LGHNT and FRNRAP. CDR3 size: 15 residues. V shed 1 base, J shed 5 bases, and the junction held 7 bases outside the gene matches. The CDR3 reads CASGLEGAWGTEAFF. As DNA, the CDR3 is TGTGCTAGTGGTTTGGAGGGGGCCTGGGGAACTGAAGCTTTCTTT.

This sequence joins TRBV5-1 and TRBJ2-1; 10 bases fit TRBD2. There are 16 residues in the CDR3. Germline V gene data show CDR1 as SGHRS and CDR2 as YFSETQ. V lost 3 bases to trimming and J lost 0 bases; unmatched junction nucleotides: 3. CDR3 protein: CASSSSGSRSYNEQFF. DNA of the CDR3: TGCGCCAGCAGCTCTAGCGGGAGTCGCTCCTACAATGAGCAGTTCTTC. Together with reference TRBV5-1 and TRBJ2-1, the CDR3 gives the full variable domain: KAGVTQTPRYLIKTRGQQVTLSCSPISGHRSVSWYQQTPGQGLQFLFEYFSETQRNKGNFPGRFSGRQFSNSRSEMNVSTLELGDSALYLCASSSSGSRSYNEQFFGPGTRLTVL.

This clone was observed a handful of times. The rearrangement uses TRBV25-1 and TRBJ2-7; D possibly matches TRBD1 or TRBD2 (5 bases each). CDR1 MGHDK and CDR2 SYGVNS come from the germline V gene. V was cut by 7 bases and J by 4 bases, with 11 bases left in between. The CDR3 sequence is 12 residues long. CDR3 amino acids: CASTRGVYEQYF. The CDR3 DNA reads TGTGCCAGCACGAGAGGGGTGTACGAGCAGTACTTC.

The chain carries TRBV5-5 and TRBJ1-5; 8 bases fit TRBD1. CDR1 SGHKS and CDR2 YYEKEE come from the germline V gene (reference sequence). The CDR3 sequence is 16 residues long. Unmatched junction bases numbered 9, after V lost 2 bases and J lost 5 bases. For the CDR3, the DNA is TGTGCCAGCAGCTTTCGGACAGGGCGGGGTGATCAGCCCCAGCATTTT. Residues: CASSFRTGRGDQPQHF.

This chain joins TRBV10-3 and TRBJ2-2, with 7 nucleotides matching TRBD1. Germline V lookup: CDR1 ENHRY, CDR2 SYGVKD. V was clipped by 0 bases and J by 7 bases; unmatched bases: 5. This CDR3 spans 15 amino acids. The CDR3 sequence: CAISESAGGSGELFF. The CDR3 DNA reads as TGTGCCATCAGTGAGTCGGCAGGGGGTAGCGGGGAGCTGTTTTTT.

This chain joins TRBV5-4 and TRBJ2-5, with unresolved D. The V and J ends lost 4 bases and 0 bases respectively, with 10 bases between them. This CDR3 comprises 14 residues. Germline values: CDR1 SGHNT, CDR2 YYREEE (reference sequence). The CDR3 loop reads CASSPVPYQETQYF. The CDR3 region has the DNA TGTGCCAGCAGCCCGGTCCCGTACCAAGAGACCCAGTACTTC.